The 32 T cell receptor beta chains listed next were all sequenced from one sample in a study of T cells expressing NK-cell markers. TCRdb re-called the 5' RACE reads and gives one entry per CDR3 protein, without DNA. The table for this sample gives 400,000 to 550,000 distinct CDR3 sequences. Sequencing input: blood T cells: a sorted CD56 or NKG2C T cell subset, CD4+ or CD8+ T cells, or bulk PBMC T cells (not recorded which). These receptors all come from a woman aged 18-70 years in good health.

This sequence joins TRBV6-5 and TRBJ1-1; TCRdb names TRBD1, which stays unverified in the absence of DNA. Per germline, CDR1 MNHEY and CDR2 SVGAGI. The length of the CDR3 is 15 residues. The CDR3 sequence is CASSYSPGKGTEAFF.

The rearrangement joins TRBV7-2 to TRBJ2-5; TCRdb selects TRBD1, and the lack of DNA leaves this call unchecked. Germline V gene sequence: CDR1 SGHTA, CDR2 FQGNSA. The CDR3 totals 16 residues. The CDR3 is CASSLAPGPQGETQYF.

The chain employs TRBV7-2 and TRBJ2-1; TCRdb reports TRBD2, a call that lacks DNA to check it against. Germline CDR1 is SGHTA and CDR2 is FQGNSA. CDR3 length: 14 amino acids. This CDR3 reads CASSPPFRFDEQFF.

The J gene is TRBJ2-3, the V gene TRBV15; the TRBD1 assignment by TCRdb is unverifiable without DNA. The CDR3 runs 15 residues. Germline CDR1 is LNHNV and CDR2 is YYDKDF (reference sequence). CDR3 protein: CATKGATTSTDTQYF.

J is TRBJ2-7 and V is TRBV11-2; the TRBD1 assignment by TCRdb is unverifiable without DNA. This CDR3 region has 15 residues. CDR1 and CDR2 (germline): SGHAT, FQNNGV. CDR3 sequence: CASSFEAGASYEQYF.

The rearrangement links TRBV28 to TRBJ1-3. Germline CDR1 and CDR2: MDHEN and SYDVKM. CDR3 length: 16 amino acids. The CDR3 reads CASSFVLPGVGNTIYF.

The rearrangement joins TRBV19 to TRBJ2-2; TCRdb's assignment of TRBD1 cannot be checked, as there is no DNA. CDR1 and CDR2 from the germline V gene are LNHDA and SQIVND (reference sequence). The CDR3 runs to 16 residues. The CDR3 is CASTNARGQGGGELFF.

The chain combines TRBV5-1 with TRBJ1-6; the D call from TCRdb, TRBD1, cannot be confirmed without DNA. This CDR3 region has 15 residues. In germline, CDR1 is SGHRS, CDR2 YFSETQ. Here the CDR3 reads CASSTRDRANSPLHF.

The CDR3 region is CASTRGSPPQHF. The rearrangement joins TRBV6-2 or TRBV6-3 to TRBJ1-5; TCRdb outputs TRBD1, but without DNA this stays unchecked. CDR3 length: 12 amino acids. The germline gives CDR1 MNHEY, CDR2 SVGEGT.

The chain uses TRBV6-2 or TRBV6-3 and TRBJ1-1. Per germline, CDR1 MNHEY and CDR2 SVGEGT. The CDR3 has 12 amino acids. The CDR3 spells CASSYSYTEAFF.

V is TRBV20-1 and J is TRBJ2-3; with no DNA, the TCRdb D assignment of TRBD2 cannot be verified. The CDR3 spans 14 residues. From germline, CDR1 is DFQATT and CDR2 SNEGSKA (reference sequence). CDR3: CSARTSGRADTQYF.

The chain has TRBV18 and TRBJ2-3; TCRdb returns TRBD2, unconfirmable since there is no DNA. Germline values: CDR1 KGHSH, CDR2 LQKENI. CDR3 length equals 15 residues. This CDR3 reads CASSKRASGGDTQYF.

This rearrangement joins TRBV7-2 to TRBJ1-1. This CDR3 is built from 11 residues. From germline, CDR1 is SGHTA and CDR2 FQGNSA. This CDR3 is CASSPSSAAFF.

The genes are TRBV5-6 and TRBJ2-5. CDR1 is SGHDT, CDR2 YYEEEE, per germline. The CDR3 is made up of 11 amino acids. The CDR3: CASRSKGTQYF.

The V and J genes are TRBV24-1 and TRBJ2-1; the D call of TRBD1 rests on TCRdb alone, since no DNA is present to check it. This CDR3 is built from 20 residues. Germline loops: CDR1 KGHDR, CDR2 SFDVKD. The CDR3 reads CATSDPPGQGGQSSYNEQFF.

The J gene is TRBJ2-2, the V gene TRBV9; TCRdb picks TRBD1, but there is no DNA to check that call. The CDR3 has 15 residues. Looked up from germline, CDR1 is SGDLS and CDR2 is YYNGEE. CDR3: CASSGRQGGAGELFF. The variable domain in full, with the rest retrieved from reference TRBV9 and TRBJ2-2, is DSGVTQTPKHLITATGQRVTLRCSPRSGDLSVYWYQQSLDQGLQFLIQYYNGEERAKGNILERFSAQQFPDLHSELNLSSLELGDSALYFCASSGRQGGAGELFFGEGSRLTVL.

This chain uses TRBV28 with TRBJ2-7; TCRdb lists TRBD1, though no DNA is available to test this call. This CDR3 region has 15 residues. CDR1 and CDR2 from the germline V gene are MDHEN and SYDVKM. The CDR3 reads CASREPGQGYYEQYF.

The chain joins TRBV20-1 to TRBJ2-3; TCRdb's assignment of TRBD1 cannot be checked, as there is no DNA. Germline V gives CDR1 DFQATT, CDR2 SNEGSKA (reference sequence). The CDR3 spans 14 residues. The CDR3 reads CSASIGQGIGTQYF.

The chain has TRBV12-3 or TRBV12-4 and TRBJ2-1; there is no DNA to check the TCRdb D call of TRBD2. The CDR3 extends over 15 amino acids. This CDR3 reads CASSSGLAGWDEQFF.

This chain's CDR3 is CASSTVPPDTGELFF. This sequence joins TRBV7-9 and TRBJ2-2; the TRBD1 assignment by TCRdb is unverifiable without DNA. This CDR3 region has 15 residues. Per the germline V gene, CDR1 is SEHNR and CDR2 is FQNEAQ (reference sequence).

This chain joins TRBV4-3 and TRBJ1-4; TCRdb calls TRBD1, which cannot be checked without DNA. CDR1 is LGHNA, CDR2 YSLEER, per germline. The CDR3 length is 13 residues. The CDR3 loop is CASSPDREEKLFF.

The rearrangement joins TRBV7-9 to TRBJ1-1. Germline V gene sequence: CDR1 SEHNR, CDR2 FQNEAQ (reference sequence). The CDR3 spans 15 residues. CDR3 sequence: CAGLPSTDINTEAFF. Variable domain in full (rest from reference TRBV7-9 and TRBJ1-1): DTGVSQNPRHKITKRGQNVTFRCDPISEHNRLYWYRQTLGQGPEFLTYFQNEAQLEKSRLLSDRFSAERPKGSFSTLEIQRTEQGDSAMYLCAGLPSTDINTEAFFGQGTRLTVV.

The chain recombines TRBV13 with TRBJ2-1; TCRdb indicates TRBD2, and absent DNA this call remains unverified. The CDR3 totals 20 residues. The germline V gene has CDR1 PRHDT and CDR2 FYEKMQ (reference sequence). The CDR3 protein is CASSLGPTSGSIKSYNEQFF. Using reference TRBV13 and TRBJ2-1 for the parts outside the CDR3, the full variable domain is AAGVIQSPRHLIKEKRETATLKCYPIPRHDTVYWYQQGPGQDPQFLISFYEKMQSDKGSIPDRFSAQQFSDYHSELNMSSLELGDSALYFCASSLGPTSGSIKSYNEQFFGPGTRLTVL.

This chain links TRBV18 with TRBJ2-1; the D call of TRBD2 rests on TCRdb alone, since no DNA is present to check it. The CDR3 spans 16 residues. Germline V CDR1 and CDR2: KGHSH, LQKENI. The CDR3 here is CASSPLGLAGAFEQFF.

This sequence joins TRBV11-2 and TRBJ2-1; the TRBD2 assignment by TCRdb is unverifiable without DNA. The CDR3 totals 14 residues. The germline V gene has CDR1 SGHAT and CDR2 FQNNGV. CDR3 amino acids: CASSLSLAGVDPFF.

The V gene is TRBV6-2 or TRBV6-3, the J gene TRBJ2-1. This CDR3 region has 15 residues. Germline values: CDR1 MNHEY, CDR2 SVGEGT. The CDR3 spells CASSYEAQTYNEQFF.

The rearrangement joins TRBV18 to TRBJ2-1. The CDR3 totals 13 residues. CDR1 KGHSH and CDR2 LQKENI come from the germline V gene. The CDR3 sequence is CASSPERYNEQFF.

This chain uses TRBV27 with TRBJ1-1; the TCRdb D gene call, TRBD1, has no DNA to confirm it. Germline V gives CDR1 MNHEY, CDR2 SMNVEV (reference sequence). The CDR3 has 12 amino acids. CDR3: CASSPQVGEAFF.

J is TRBJ2-3 and V is TRBV5-4; with no DNA, the TCRdb D assignment of TRBD2 cannot be verified. This CDR3 has 15 residues. The V gene's germline CDR1 is SGHNT and CDR2 YYREEE (reference sequence). The CDR3 spells CASTAGTSGRDTQYF.

The chain has TRBV7-2 and TRBJ2-4; there is no DNA to check the TCRdb D call of TRBD2. The CDR3 covers 15 residues. The germline CDR1 and CDR2 sequences are SGHTA and FQGNSA. Here the CDR3 reads CASSPPGGRGNIQYF.

This sequence joins TRBV2 and TRBJ2-7; TCRdb's D gene call, TRBD1, goes unchecked for lack of DNA. The CDR3 extends over 14 amino acids. Germline V gene sequence: CDR1 SNHLY, CDR2 FYNNEI. The CDR3 reads CASRDQGISYEQYF. Complete variable domain (other parts from reference TRBV2 and TRBJ2-7): EPEVTQTPSHQVTQMGQEVILRCVPISNHLYFYWYRQILGQKVEFLVSFYNNEISEKSEIFDDQFSVERPDGSNFTLKIRSTKLEDSAMYFCASRDQGISYEQYFGPGTRLTVT.

The rearrangement links TRBV10-3 to TRBJ2-2. CDR1 is ENHRY, CDR2 SYGVKD, per germline. This CDR3 is built from 12 residues. The CDR3 loop reads CAISEGIGELFF.